The entry below describes one T cell receptor beta chain. The antigen is undetermined. From germline, CDR1 is LNHDA and CDR2 SQIVND (reference sequence). This CDR3 has 12 amino acids. V lost 3 bases to trimming and J lost 4 bases, with 4 bases between them. While CD8+ and CD4+ T cells were isolated negatively, TEMRA cells were enriched by FACS. RNA was extracted with the RNeasy kit, and a quantity of roughly 0.5 to 1 ug was reverse transcribed using random hexamers. TCRdb used MiXCR to reprocess the immunoSEQ multiplex PCR reads, holding one entry per CDR3 protein. The top ten hold about 0.29% of the sample, which has 95,000 to 150,000 distinct CDR3 sequences, roughly 94% seen once. This sample was taken from a study of CD8 T cells in Susac syndrome. Overall study: Intravenous immunoglobulin alone or corticosteroids were being given to patients with Susac syndrome at blood draw, unless they were therapy-naive.

Regarding the study as a whole: The study's TCR sequencing and HLA analysis drew on a certain number of individuals. That number was acknowledged as relatively small. Clonal expansion was present among Susac CD8+ cells. This expansion reached its peak in TEMRA cells and in active patients.

The V gene is TRBV19, the J gene TRBJ1-3, with D unresolved. This TCR derives from a human donor with Susac syndrome. The sequenced material came from CD8+ T cells from PBMCs. CDR3 sequence: CASSMAGNTIYF. The CDR3 DNA is TGTGCCAGTAGTATGGCCGGAAACACCATATATTTT.